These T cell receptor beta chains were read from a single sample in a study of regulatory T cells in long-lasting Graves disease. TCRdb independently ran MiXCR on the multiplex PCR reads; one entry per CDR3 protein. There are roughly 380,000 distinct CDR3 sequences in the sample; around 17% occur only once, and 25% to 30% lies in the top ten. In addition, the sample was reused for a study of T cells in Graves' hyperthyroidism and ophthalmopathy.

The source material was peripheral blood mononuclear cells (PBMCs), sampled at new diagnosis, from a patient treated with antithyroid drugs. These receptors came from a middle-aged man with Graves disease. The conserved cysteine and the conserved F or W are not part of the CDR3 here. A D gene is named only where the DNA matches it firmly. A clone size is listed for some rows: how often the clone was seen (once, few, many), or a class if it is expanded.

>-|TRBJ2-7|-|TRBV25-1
ASSGQGFFYEQY
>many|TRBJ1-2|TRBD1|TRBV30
AWSTGDRGYT
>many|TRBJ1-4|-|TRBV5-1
ASSSRTATNEKLF
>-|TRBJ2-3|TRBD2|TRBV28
ASSWREVRPKGDTQY
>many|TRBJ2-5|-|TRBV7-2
ASSYLGMHGGETQY
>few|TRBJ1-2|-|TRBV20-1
SASRGRGTRGPYGYT
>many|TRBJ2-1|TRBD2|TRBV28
ASTYSGGNEQF
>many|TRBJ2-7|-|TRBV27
ASSLGRGATYEQY
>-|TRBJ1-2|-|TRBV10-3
AIKKRAQENYGYT
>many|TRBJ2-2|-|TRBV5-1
ASSLVLRRVNTGELF
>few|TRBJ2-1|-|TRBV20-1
SARMGRGVYNEQF
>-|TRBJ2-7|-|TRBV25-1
ASSDPRRSNEQY
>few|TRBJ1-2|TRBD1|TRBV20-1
SARALGQADYGYT
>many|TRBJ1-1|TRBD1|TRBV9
ASSVGGTVNTEAF